This T cell receptor beta chain was identified in a study of shared clonotypes between healthy human individuals. Study as a whole: Three CD4 naive, three CD4 memory, two CD8 naive and one CD8 memory plate were used per donor.

Whole-study findings and limits: Generally, naive subsets came out with larger estimated richness than memory subsets. Researchers sampled only blood; tissue repertoires likely differ.

Positively selected for CCR7, the CD45RO-negative cells used as naive CD8 cells excluded terminally differentiated effector memory CD45RA+ cells. Donors, healthy HIV-negative adults, lacked recent acute infections or vaccinations. Method: immunoSEQ multiplex PCR; TCRdb's copy keeps in-frame clones and lacks some. The sample includes a few million clones, 80% to 95% of them seen just once. This clone appeared once. The antigen remains undetermined. The CDR3 loop spans 14 amino acids. Per the germline V gene, CDR1 is SQVTM and CDR2 is ANQGSEA. V lost 3 bases, J lost 4 bases, and 15 bases lay in between. This chain joins TRBV29-1 and TRBJ1-2; maybe TRBD1 (5 bases). This receptor was taken from a man between 18 and 35 years old in good health. Some clones in this sample may be carry-over from other donors' samples. Source material: naive CD8+ T cells from PBMCs. CDR3 DNA sequence: TGCAGCGTTGACGGGGCGTGGGGGAGCTATGGCTACACCTTC. Protein: CSVDGAWGSYGYTF.